This T cell receptor beta chain is drawn from a study of T cells after yellow fever vaccination. Overall study findings and caveats: A weaker but faster secondary response was observed, peaking on day 5 versus 15. Subsequent to the booster, the majority of primary-vaccination clones reappeared (around 95% CD4, 88% CD8).

Remarks on this clonotype: Its antigen is still unknown. A much larger clone sits a single nucleotide away, making a read error possible.

TCRdb fed the 5' RACE reads into MiXCR, producing one record per CDR3 protein. The repertoire holds 300,000 to 400,000 distinct CDR3 sequences, with more than 8.5% as singletons. Germline assignment: CDR1 GTSNPN and CDR2 SVGIG (reference sequence). This CDR3 region has 13 residues. Trimming left V 8 bases short and J 9 bases short, with 17 bases between. This specimen was PBMCs, taken on the day of the first yellow fever vaccination. The chain links TRBV30 to TRBJ1-6, with D hard to call. This receptor was obtained from a young man who received the YFV17D yellow fever vaccine. CDR3 in amino acids: CAAGSTRSSPLHF. Written as DNA, the CDR3 is TGTGCCGCGGGGAGTACCCGGAGTTCACCCCTCCACTTT. The whole variable domain, remainder taken from reference TRBV30 and TRBJ1-6, is SQTIHQWPATLVQPVGSPLSLECTVEGTSNPNLYWYRQAAGRGLQLLFYSVGIGQISSEVPQNLSASRPQDRQFILSSKKLLLSDSGFYLCAAGSTRSSPLHFGNGTRLTVT.